This TCR beta chain was obtained from a study of vaccination and CD4 T cells after COVID-19. Background on the study: Post-vaccine sampling followed dose two by a median 72 days (range 14 to 241).

Trimming removed 8 bases at V and 4 bases at J, with 22 bases between. The germline V gene has CDR1 GTSNPN and CDR2 SVGIG (reference sequence). This CDR3 region has 15 residues. TCRdb re-analysed the PCR reads in MiXCR, keeping a single row per CDR3 protein. The sample has about 18,000 distinct CDR3 sequences, less than 65% seen once. This TCR came from a human donor who had recovered from COVID-19. The specimen was CD4+ T cells from blood, collected after SARS-CoV-2 vaccination. V gene TRBV30 combines with J gene TRBJ2-3; the D gene could be TRBD1 or TRBD2 (6 bases each). The chain's CDR3 is CAVPAPGASADTQYF. The CDR3 region has the DNA TGTGCCGTCCCGGCCCCGGGGGCTAGCGCAGATACGCAGTATTTT. The complete variable domain, with remaining parts taken from reference TRBV30 and TRBJ2-3, reads SQTIHQWPATLVQPVGSPLSLECTVEGTSNPNLYWYRQAAGRGLQLLFYSVGIGQISSEVPQNLSASRPQDRQFILSSKKLLLSDSGFYLCAVPAPGASADTQYFGPGTRLTVL.